This T cell receptor beta chain was identified in a study of cytomegalovirus exposure and HLA in healthy donors (dated by TCRdb to about 2017). Broadly, across the study: An earlier analysis of 587 of the donors reported about 300 Gb of sequence data and 117 million unique TCR beta sequences obtained from 180 million or so T cells. About 300 gigabases of sequencing data and tens of millions of unique TCR sequences were included in an early release covering about 620 HLA-typed donors. Among the roughly 400 genotyped donors, under 90% belonged to the genetic ancestry cluster associated with self-reported Caucasian donors. The study aimed to test whether signatures of past pathogen exposure could be identified by cataloging public T cell receptors. Using immunosequencing, the study profiled T cell repertoires from around 670 subjects and related those repertoires to cytomegalovirus serostatus. Along with the approximately 670-subject first cohort, a separate validation cohort of more than 90 different subjects was used. The study combined high-throughput TCR immunosequencing, statistical association of individual TCRs with disease status, and machine learning to predict cytomegalovirus infection status. A later analysis re-analyzed previously published TCR beta repertoires from 650 to 800 donors and added high-resolution HLA genotyping to study TCR occurrence patterns. Rather than drawing on any new phenotypic data, the later analysis identified candidate immune exposures from TCR beta sequences and the way those sequences occurred across donors. In an earlier analysis of a few hundred of the donors, high-throughput TCR beta sequencing was used to judge whether each TCR beta V gene segment behaved as functional or pseudogenic. Alongside the repertoire data, information on donor age, sex, ethnicity and CMV serostatus was compiled. A later genetic analysis used genome-wide SNP genotypes for 398 of the 666 donors, treating that subset as a discovery cohort. Every discovery cohort repertoire had been produced on one sequencing platform. HLA typing covered class I and class II loci at four-digit resolution. Typing coverage differed by locus: A, B, C, DRB1 and DQB1 were typed in roughly 620-630 donors, DQA1 in 500 to 550, DPA1 in approximately 610, and DPB1 in about 450. Several DR-DQ haplotypes were handled as single units for association and clustering because linkage in the cohort was strong. Among around 400 genotyped donors of the cohort, an average of around 220,000 unique TCR beta nucleotide sequences was sequenced per donor, of which 15% to 20% were non-productive.

In total, 500 to 700 healthy bone marrow donors made up the cohort. At the time of sampling, all cohort members were nominally healthy, though unrecorded immune exposures were likely present. The donor tested CMV seropositive and was one of the 289 seropositive cohort members. Each donor provided a peripheral blood sample, and peripheral blood mononuclear cells were used for TCR beta sequencing. The Qiagen DNeasy Blood Extraction Kit was used to extract genomic DNA from the blood cell samples. The paper's findings and limits, for the study overall: Specific HLA alleles were associated with 16,951 TCR beta sequences at a false discovery rate of 0.05 in a later analysis. A later analysis found that most CMV-associated TCR beta chains appeared HLA-restricted, with HLA associations seemingly driven largely by CMV exposure. Presence/absence analyses assumed roughly uniform sequencing depth across donors, an assumption that may not hold. A further reported finding was that TCR beta sequences accurately predicted the HLA-A and HLA-B alleles for most subjects in the first cohort. For the cohort, immune exposure information was limited to CMV serostatus. According to a later analysis, TCR association rates differed among HLA loci, with DRB1 alleles showing the most associated TCRs and HLA-C alleles showing the fewest. The 87-base-pair reads could not distinguish some IMGT-functional V segments, including TRBV6-2 and TRBV6-3, so those segments were excluded. Because HLA typing was unavailable for some donors at each locus, only the typed subset was used in association tests. The classifier was reported to diagnose cytomegalovirus status with high specificity and sensitivity in both the original and validation cohorts. In this cohort, only TCR beta chains were sequenced, and detectable features were limited by the absence of alpha or paired-chain data. Compared with the approximately 710-donor mean, donors in an Asian-associated ancestry cluster had fewer N-insertions in productive TCRs, according to a later genetic analysis. It was suggested by the authors that the approach could potentially be generalized to other disease states and immunological phenotypes. A total of roughly 160 TCR beta chains were listed by the study as associated with cytomegalovirus. Because counts were too low, approximately 18 rarely observed V segments, including chromosome 9 orphons, were excluded from the earlier analysis of under 650 of the donors. Correlated functional status among segregating V segments might be attributable to linkage disequilibrium, but an unknown experimental factor could not be ruled out. In a later analysis, HLA-associated TCR beta chains showed more clonal expansion and lower generation probabilities than non-associated chains that were equally common. An association between a missense DCLRE1C variant and V-gene and J-gene trimming of TCR beta chains was found in a later genetic analysis and replicated in an independent cohort. The sequencing pipeline was judged likely to have produced a cluster of highly shared sequence variants as a technical artifact. Assigning TCR associations to individual alleles was difficult when HLA alleles, especially DR and DQ, strongly co-occurred. An earlier analysis of 587 of the donors showed that most TCR beta V segments appeared in productive rearrangements either about 87% or about 30% of the time, which broadly matched IMGT annotations. A later analysis reported that several top co-occurrence clusters appeared linked to parvovirus B19, influenza, CMV and Epstein-Barr virus. In vitro tests confirmed that three of the cytomegalovirus-associated TCR beta chains recognize cytomegalovirus antigens. While some public TCRs were present in many individuals, most TCR sequences turned up only very rarely across donors.

Libraries were made using the immunoSEQ multiplex PCR assay. A mixture of 60 forward primers for TCR Vbeta segments and 13 reverse primers for TCR Jbeta segments was used in the multiplex PCR. A multiplex PCR assay on genomic DNA amplified the CDR3 region of rearranged TCR beta genes. The Illumina HiSeq System was used to sequence the amplified TCR beta libraries as 87-base-pair reads. Per the original workflow: A later analysis tallied approximately 87 million unique TCR beta chains across the roughly 610 repertoires, and about 12 million of those chains were shared by two or more donors. A nearest-neighbor algorithm error-corrected the raw reads and collapsed the reads into unique sequences, merging closely related sequences to remove PCR and sequencing errors. To assign V, D and J gene segments, CDR3 sequences were aligned to IMGT reference sequences. Each retained sequence needed at least a six-nucleotide match to both a V gene segment and a J gene segment. A rearrangement counted as productive if the CDR3 had no stop codons and remained in frame with V and J, and every other rearrangement counted as non-productive. Following IMGT convention, CDR3 was defined as the stretch from the second conserved V-encoded cysteine up to the conserved J-encoded phenylalanine. Sequences without an unambiguous match to a single V gene segment were excluded from the earlier analysis of approximately 560 of the donors. In an earlier analysis of a few hundred of the donors, V segments were called functional above 56.7% productive rearrangements and were called segregating when the between-donor standard deviation exceeded 5%. To diagnose cytomegalovirus status from the catalog of TCR beta chain sequences, a statistical classification framework was built. A later analysis assigned V and J genes by comparing TCR nucleotide sequences with IMGT/GENE-DB human TR gene sequences. In a later analysis, CDR3 sequences and most-parsimonious VDJ recombination scenarios were assigned using the TCRdist pipeline. In a later analysis, every TCR beta chain was defined by the combination of its CDR3 amino acid sequence and its V-gene family, and reads without a unique V-gene family were dropped. A later analysis removed nearly 600 highly shared, low-generation-probability nucleotide sequences to deal with suspected cross-contamination and a sequencing artifact. In a later analysis, a clonal expansion index was calculated for each public chain from normalized within-repertoire ranks of inferred template counts. Generation probabilities in a later analysis came from a VDJ recombination model fitted to out-of-frame rearrangements, and those results were checked against IGoR. In a later analysis, hypergeometric tests were used to score TCR-TCR, TCR-HLA and TCR-CMV co-occurrence, with a repertoire-size bias correction applied to TCR pairs. To estimate false discovery rates, a later analysis permuted the HLA or CMV assignments 20 times. A later analysis grouped co-occurring TCRs with DBSCAN, adding TCRdist sequence similarity when clustering within HLA-allele-positive subsets. Repertoires with fewer than 30,000 or more than 120,000 public chains were left out of co-occurrence clustering, as were about 5 repertoires with anomalous nucleotide sharing. The immuneACCESS repertoire file appears here via TCRdb, limited to in-frame rearrangements. These files lack a portion of the clones; in checked studies, under half of the deficit traces to unresolved V genes, and the cause of the others is not known. Clone size and V and J calls were adopted from that table, with D and trimming inferred from the DNA. The sample records 55,000 to 75,000 clones, roughly four fifths of which are singletons. The ten largest clones capture about 7.4% of the sample.

The germline V gene encodes CDR1 LNHDA and CDR2 SQIVND (reference sequence). At the junction V is shortened by 3 bases and J by 3 bases; bases outside the gene matches: 7. From the cysteine up to the phenylalanine, the CDR3 has a length of 17 residues. The DNA shown is the 51-base CDR3, in frame from base 1. In the case of this clone: Its antigen has not been determined. No qualities accompany the bases; no much larger clone lies one base away.

The sequence came from a woman in her 30s in good health and CMV-seropositive. The specimen sequenced was PBMCs. Recombination linked TRBV19 to TRBJ2-1, and 11 junction bases match TRBD2. The DNA sequence is as follows: TGTGCCAGTAGTATCTACCTAGCGGGAGGCCTCTACAATGAGCAGTTCTTC. Translated, this gives CASSIYLAGGLYNEQFF.